A single sample gave rise to the 25 T cell receptor beta chains below, sequenced in a study of Graves' ophthalmopathy and Graves' hyperthyroidism. The sequenced template was RNA, covering the TCR beta CDR3 region. An opening RT-PCR round employed HTBI primers and preceded a second-round multiplex PCR. A single record per CDR3 protein comes from TCRdb applying MiXCR to the multiplex PCR reads. This sample has 900,000 to 1,200,000 distinct CDR3 sequences, with less than 45% found just once. The sample was peripheral blood or thyroid tissue (not recorded which). Receptors originate from an adult man with Graves' hyperthyroidism.

Ten or more counts support this clonotype. The chain carries TRBV7-9 and TRBJ2-5; 14 bases match TRBD2. The CDR3 sequence is 16 residues long. The germline CDR1 and CDR2 sequences are SEHNR and FQNEAQ (reference sequence). J was trimmed by 5 bases and V by 5 bases; bases with no gene match: 7. The CDR3 nucleotides read TGTGCCAGCAGCCGCGGGACTAGCGGGGGCACGGAGACCCAGTACTTC. Translation: CASSRGTSGGTETQYF.

This clonotype was observed many times. CDR3 nucleotide sequence: TGTGCCAGCAGCCTCGGGACTAGCGGAGGGGGAGTGGAGACCCAGTACTTC. Protein: CASSLGTSGGGVETQYF. The chain is built from TRBV7-8 and TRBJ2-5; 11 bases line up with TRBD2. Germline V gene data show CDR1 as SGHVS and CDR2 as FQNEAQ. J was trimmed by 5 bases and V by 5 bases; bases with no gene match: 13. CDR3 length: 17 amino acids.

This clonotype was detected ten times or more. The V gene is TRBV25-1, the J gene TRBJ2-7; 7 bases match TRBD1. The trim removed 6 bases at V and 3 bases at J, leaving 5 bases unmatched. The CDR3 is 13 amino acids. The germline V gene encodes CDR1 MGHDK and CDR2 SYGVNS. The CDR3 region has the DNA TGTGCCAGCAGAGGGACAGCAAACTACGAGCAGTACTTC. Its translation: CASRGTANYEQYF.

In this sample, this clonotype turned up many times. The chain couples TRBV7-2 to TRBJ2-5; 7 bases are a match to TRBD2. Germline assignment: CDR1 SGHTA and CDR2 FQGNSA. Trimming cost V 2 bases and J 1 base; bases outside gene matches: 10. CDR3 length: 17 amino acids. In nucleotides, the CDR3 is TGTGCCAGCAGCTTAATTGAGGGAGGGCCTCCCCAAGAGACCCAGTACTTC. Its protein is CASSLIEGGPPQETQYF.

This clonotype was observed a few times. This chain joins TRBV6-5 and TRBJ1-5; D gene uncertain. The V and J ends lost 5 bases and 0 bases respectively, with 11 bases between them. CDR1 MNHEY and CDR2 SVGAGI come from the germline V gene. The CDR3 is 15 amino acids. Here the CDR3 DNA reads TGTGCCAGCAGTCCGGGGAGGGATAGCAATCAGCCCCAGCATTTT. This codes for CASSPGRDSNQPQHF.

The chain uses TRBV11-2 and TRBJ1-1; possible D gene TRBD1, 5 bases. Germline CDR1 SGHAT, CDR2 FQNNGV. CDR3 size: 12 residues. V lost 5 bases and J lost 10, with 14 bases in between. The CDR3 loop reads CASSRDARVAFF. As DNA, the CDR3 is TGTGCCAGCAGCCGGGACGCCCGAGTAGCTTTCTTT. Looking up the rest from reference TRBV11-2 and TRBJ1-1 gives the full variable domain: EAGVAQSPRYKIIEKRQSVAFWCNPISGHATLYWYQQILGQGPKLLIQFQNNGVVDDSQLPKDRFSAERLKGVDSTLKIQPAKLEDSAVYLCASSRDARVAFFGQGTRLTVV.

Comment on this clonotype: One junction end disagrees with the germline gene, perhaps due to a read error. The chain employs TRBV7-9 and TRBJ2-5; D possibly uses TRBD1 or TRBD2 (5 bases each). Per germline, CDR1 SEHNR and CDR2 FQNEAQ (reference sequence). CDR3 length equals 15 residues. The CDR3 DNA is TGTGCCAGCAGCTTAGTAGCTGGGGGTCAAGAGGCCCAGTACTTC. Protein product: CASSLVAGGQEAQYF.

V usage is TRBV10-3 and J usage is TRBJ2-2, with 10 bases identical to TRBD1. Germline CDR1 is ENHRY and CDR2 is SYGVKD. The V and J ends lost 6 bases and 5 bases, in that order; junction bases with no gene match: 3. The CDR3 totals 14 residues. For the CDR3, the DNA is TGTGCCATCAGAGGACAGGGGGGAACCGGGGAGCTGTTTTTT. This codes for CAIRGQGGTGELFF.

For this clonotype: With a much larger clone just one base away, this may be a read error. This rearrangement joins TRBV5-1 to TRBJ2-2; 11 nucleotides agree with TRBD2. With 0 bases clipped from V and 6 bases from J, the junction kept 7 bases outside the gene matches. In germline, CDR1 is SGHRS, CDR2 YFSETQ. The length of the CDR3 is 17 residues. The CDR3 DNA sequence: TGCGCCAGCAGCTTGGAAACTAGCGGGAGTTACGCCGGGGAGCTGTTTTTT. Residues: CASSLETSGSYAGELFF.

The sample holds a few counts of this clonotype. Mismatch with germline at one junction end may stem from a read error. The V call is TRBV11-2, the J call TRBJ1-6, with TRBD1 matching over 7 bases. CDR3 size: 17 residues. The germline CDR1 and CDR2 sequences are SGHAT and FQNNGV. The CDR3 loop is CASSQDRGGLGNSPLHF. CDR3 sequence (DNA): TGCGCCAGCAGCCAAGATCGAGGGGGCTTGGGTAATTCACCCCTCCACTTT.

About this clonotype: A much larger clonotype is one base distant, so this may be a read error. This chain connects TRBV29-1 to TRBJ1-4; D may be TRBD1 (5 bases). This CDR3 has 16 amino acids. CDR1 SQVTM and CDR2 ANQGSEA come from the germline V gene. This CDR3 reads CSARSGQPRINEKLLF. The CDR3 nucleotides are TGCAGCGCCCGGTCGGGGCAGCCCAGGATTAATGAAAAACTGCTTTTT.

J is TRBJ2-7 and V is TRBV11-2, with D unresolved. The germline V gene has CDR1 SGHAT and CDR2 FQNNGV. Trimming shortened V by 5 bases and J by 2 bases, and 16 bases separated the two germline ends. CDR3 length: 15 amino acids. The CDR3: CASSPSFRATYEQYF. CDR3 nucleotides: TGTGCCAGCAGCCCAAGCTTTAGGGCAACCTACGAGCAGTACTTC. The full variable domain, completed using reference TRBV11-2 and TRBJ2-7, is EAGVAQSPRYKIIEKRQSVAFWCNPISGHATLYWYQQILGQGPKLLIQFQNNGVVDDSQLPKDRFSAERLKGVDSTLKIQPAKLEDSAVYLCASSPSFRATYEQYFGPGTRLTVT.

This clonotype has ten or more counts. V usage is TRBV10-3 and J usage is TRBJ1-1; D unresolved. Per the germline V gene, CDR1 is ENHRY and CDR2 is SYGVKD. CDR3 length: 14 residues. Between the trimmed V and J ends, which lost 0 bases and 0 bases, there was a span of 5 bases. CDR3 in amino acids: CAISESRVNTEAFF. The CDR3 region has the DNA TGTGCCATCAGTGAGTCGAGGGTGAACACTGAAGCTTTCTTT.

This clonotype was detected ten times or more. This rearrangement joins TRBV7-8 to TRBJ2-5, with D perhaps TRBD1 or TRBD2 (5 bases each). CDR1 is SGHVS and CDR2 is FQNEAQ in the germline V gene. Trimming took 5 bases from V and 5 from J, leaving 18 bases between them. The CDR3 extends over 15 amino acids. CDR3 sequence: CASSQRPQGGETQYF. CDR3 bases: TGTGCCAGCAGCCAAAGGCCCCAGGGCGGGGAGACCCAGTACTTC.

The CDR3, as DNA: TGCAGTGCAAATACTATAGGGAACTATGGCTACACCTTC. Translating gives CSANTIGNYGYTF. The rearrangement uses TRBV20-1 and TRBJ1-2, with D unclear. Trimming removed 6 bases at V and 2 bases at J, with 13 bases between. CDR1 and CDR2 (germline): DFQATT, SNEGSKA (reference sequence). The CDR3 is made up of 13 amino acids.

Ten or more counts support this clonotype. The chain uses TRBV20-1 and TRBJ2-7; D is perhaps TRBD1 or TRBD2 (5 bases each). V lost 3 bases and J lost 0, with 12 bases in between. The CDR3 has 14 amino acids. Germline assignment: CDR1 DFQATT and CDR2 SNEGSKA (reference sequence). The CDR3 protein is CSASGATTSYEQYF. The CDR3 nucleotides are TGCAGTGCTAGCGGGGCCACTACCTCCTACGAGCAGTACTTC.

This clonotype occurred many times. The chain uses TRBV7-9 and TRBJ1-5; possibly TRBD1 for D (5 bases). V lost 5 bases, J lost 4 bases, and 12 bases lay in between. The CDR3 has 14 residues. From germline, CDR1 is SEHNR and CDR2 FQNEAQ (reference sequence). CDR3 in DNA: TGTGCCAGCAGCCTTCCCGGGACGAATCAGCCCCAGCATTTT. Translating it yields CASSLPGTNQPQHF.

The chain links TRBV5-4 to TRBJ2-2; 10 nucleotides agree with TRBD2. J lost 7 bases, V lost 4 bases, and 7 bases had no gene match. CDR1 is SGHNT and CDR2 is YYREEE in the germline V gene (reference sequence). The CDR3 consists of 15 residues. CDR3 DNA sequence: TGTGCCAGCAGCGTGAGCGGGAGGGTGAGCGGGGAGCTGTTTTTT. Its protein is CASSVSGRVSGELFF.

In its sample, this clonotype was seen many times. The V gene is TRBV15, the J gene TRBJ1-1; no definite D call. CDR1 is LNHNV, CDR2 YYDKDF, per germline (reference sequence). Trimming removed 0 bases from V and 4 bases from J, with 12 bases in between. The CDR3 runs to 15 residues. The CDR3 region has the DNA TGTGCCACCAGCAGAGATCGAGGTCTGGGCACTGAAGCTTTCTTT. Translated: CATSRDRGLGTEAFF.

V and J are TRBV7-9 and TRBJ1-6; 10 positions agree with TRBD1. With V trimmed by 7 bases and J by 9 bases, 9 bases remained unmatched. CDR1 is SEHNR and CDR2 is FQNEAQ in the germline V gene (reference sequence). The CDR3 sequence is 15 residues long. CDR3 loop: CASNSGTGASSPLHF. CDR3 in DNA: TGTGCCAGCAATTCGGGGACAGGGGCTTCTTCACCCCTCCACTTT.

The V and J genes are TRBV29-1 and TRBJ1-5, with D perhaps matching TRBD1 (5 bases). Germline CDR1 is SQVTM and CDR2 is ANQGSEA. Deletions cut 1 base from V and 2 bases from J, with 9 bases between. The CDR3 runs to 14 residues. The CDR3 DNA follows: TGCAGCGTTGAAGGCGGGACGGGCAATCAGCCCCAGCATTTT. Residues: CSVEGGTGNQPQHF. Together with reference TRBV29-1 and TRBJ1-5, the CDR3 gives the full variable domain: SAVISQKPSRDICQRGTSLTIQCQVDSQVTMMFWYRQQPGQSLTLIATANQGSEATYESGFVIDKFPISRPNLTFSTLTVSNMSPEDSSIYLCSVEGGTGNQPQHFGDGTRLSIL.

V is TRBV27 and J is TRBJ1-4, with 8 bases matching TRBD1. V lost 6 bases, J lost 5 bases, and 5 bases stayed unmatched. CDR3 length: 14 amino acids. The germline CDR1 and CDR2 sequences are MNHEY and SMNVEV (reference sequence). The CDR3 sequence: CASRRTGLNEKLFF. CDR3 nucleotides: TGTGCCAGCAGACGGACAGGGCTGAATGAAAAACTGTTTTTT.

V is TRBV5-6 and J is TRBJ2-7; 9 positions match TRBD1. The CDR3 consists of 15 residues. The V and J ends lost 3 bases and 3 bases, in that order; junction bases with no gene match: 7. The germline CDR1 and CDR2 sequences are SGHDT and YYEEEE. CDR3: CASSSGQGKIYEQYF. The CDR3 DNA reads as TGTGCCAGCAGCTCGGGACAGGGTAAAATCTACGAGCAGTACTTC.

This clonotype has only one observation. A much larger clone sits a single nucleotide away, making a read error possible. This chain uses TRBV7-9 with TRBJ1-4, with D possibly matching TRBD1 (5 bases). Trimming took 4 bases from V and 2 from J, leaving 11 bases between them. The germline gives CDR1 SEHNR, CDR2 FQNEAQ (reference sequence). This CDR3 contains 15 residues. Written as DNA, the CDR3 is TGTGCCAGCAGCTACCGGGGCGGCACTAATGAAAAACTGTTTTTT. It encodes CASSYRGGTNEKLFF.

The chain carries TRBV6-5 and TRBJ1-2, with 10 bases identical to TRBD1. The CDR3 extends over 16 amino acids. The germline V gene encodes CDR1 MNHEY and CDR2 SVGAGI. Trimming removed 4 bases from V and 4 bases from J; junction bases left unmatched: 9. CDR3 amino acids: CASSFDGTGVIYGYTF. The CDR3 DNA sequence: TGTGCCAGCAGTTTCGACGGGACAGGGGTGATCTATGGCTACACCTTC.